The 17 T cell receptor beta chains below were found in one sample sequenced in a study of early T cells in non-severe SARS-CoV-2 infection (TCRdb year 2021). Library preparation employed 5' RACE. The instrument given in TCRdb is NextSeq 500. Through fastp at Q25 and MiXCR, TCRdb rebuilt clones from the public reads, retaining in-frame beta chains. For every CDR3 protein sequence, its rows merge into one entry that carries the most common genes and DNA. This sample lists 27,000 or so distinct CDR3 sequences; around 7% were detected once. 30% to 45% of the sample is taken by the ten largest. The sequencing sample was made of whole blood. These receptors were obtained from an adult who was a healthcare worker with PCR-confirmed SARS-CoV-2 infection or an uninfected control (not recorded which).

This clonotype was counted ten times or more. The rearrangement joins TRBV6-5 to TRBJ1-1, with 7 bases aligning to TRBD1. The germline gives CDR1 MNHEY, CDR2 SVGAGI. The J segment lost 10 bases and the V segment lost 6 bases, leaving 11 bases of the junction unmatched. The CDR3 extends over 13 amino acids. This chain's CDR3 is CASRTGILGRAFF. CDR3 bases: TGTGCCAGCAGGACAGGGATCCTTGGTAGAGCTTTCTTT.

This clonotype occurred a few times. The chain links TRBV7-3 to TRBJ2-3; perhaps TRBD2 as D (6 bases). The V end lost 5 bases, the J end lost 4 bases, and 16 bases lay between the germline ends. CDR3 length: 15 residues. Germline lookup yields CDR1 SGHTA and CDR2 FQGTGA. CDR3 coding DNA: TGTGCCAGCAGCCCAGCCGGAGGGAGCTCAGATACGCAGTATTTT. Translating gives CASSPAGGSSDTQYF.

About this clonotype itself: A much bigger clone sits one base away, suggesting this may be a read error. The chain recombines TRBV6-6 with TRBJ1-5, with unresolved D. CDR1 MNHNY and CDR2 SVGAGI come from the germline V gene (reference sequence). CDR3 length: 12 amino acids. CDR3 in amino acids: CVSSSFGMPQHF. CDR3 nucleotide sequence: TGTGTCAGCAGTAGTTTTGGCATGCCCCAGCATTTT.

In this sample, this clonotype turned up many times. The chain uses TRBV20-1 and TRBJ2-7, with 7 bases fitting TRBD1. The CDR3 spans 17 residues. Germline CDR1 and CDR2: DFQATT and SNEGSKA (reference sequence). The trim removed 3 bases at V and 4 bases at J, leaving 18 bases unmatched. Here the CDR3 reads CSASPSDRQGVMYEQYF. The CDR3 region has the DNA TGCAGTGCTAGCCCCTCCGACCGACAGGGCGTAATGTACGAGCAGTACTTC.

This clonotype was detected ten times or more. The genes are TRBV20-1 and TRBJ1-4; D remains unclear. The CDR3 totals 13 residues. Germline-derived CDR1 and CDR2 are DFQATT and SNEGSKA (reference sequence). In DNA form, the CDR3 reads TGCAGCTCCCCCGGGCCAAATAATGAAAAACTGTTTTTT. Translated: CSSPGPNNEKLFF.

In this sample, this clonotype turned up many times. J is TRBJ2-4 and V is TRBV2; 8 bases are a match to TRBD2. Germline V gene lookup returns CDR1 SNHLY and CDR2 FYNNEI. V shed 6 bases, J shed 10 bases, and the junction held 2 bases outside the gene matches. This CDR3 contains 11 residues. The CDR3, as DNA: TGTGCCAGCAGGGGACTAGAAATTCAGTACTTC. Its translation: CASRGLEIQYF.

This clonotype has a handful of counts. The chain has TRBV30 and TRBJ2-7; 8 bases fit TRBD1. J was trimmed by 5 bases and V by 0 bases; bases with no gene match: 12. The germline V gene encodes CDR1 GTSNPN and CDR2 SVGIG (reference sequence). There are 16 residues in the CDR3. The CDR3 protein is CAWSVGNRGIFDEQYF. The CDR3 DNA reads TGTGCCTGGAGTGTAGGTAACAGGGGGATATTCGACGAGCAGTACTTC.

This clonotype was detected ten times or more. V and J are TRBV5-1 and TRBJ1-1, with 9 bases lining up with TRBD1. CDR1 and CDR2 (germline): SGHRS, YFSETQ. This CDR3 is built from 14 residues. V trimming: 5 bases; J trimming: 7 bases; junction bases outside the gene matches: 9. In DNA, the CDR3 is TGCGCCAGCAGACCCACAGGGGGCGACGGTGAAGCTTTCTTT. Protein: CASRPTGGDGEAFF.

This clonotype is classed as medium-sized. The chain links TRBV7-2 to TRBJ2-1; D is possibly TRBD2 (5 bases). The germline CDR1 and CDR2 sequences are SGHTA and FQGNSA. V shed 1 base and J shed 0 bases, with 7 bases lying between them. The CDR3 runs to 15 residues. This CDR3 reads CASSLERNSYNEQFF. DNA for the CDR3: TGTGCCAGCAGCTTAGAGCGGAACTCCTACAATGAGCAGTTCTTC.

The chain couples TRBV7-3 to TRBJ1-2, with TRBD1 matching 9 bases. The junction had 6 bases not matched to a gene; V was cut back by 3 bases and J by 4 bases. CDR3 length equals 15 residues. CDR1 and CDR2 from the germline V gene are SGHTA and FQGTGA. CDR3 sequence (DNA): TGTGCCAGCAGCTTTACAGGGGGCAGGAGCTATGGCTACACCTTC. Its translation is CASSFTGGRSYGYTF.

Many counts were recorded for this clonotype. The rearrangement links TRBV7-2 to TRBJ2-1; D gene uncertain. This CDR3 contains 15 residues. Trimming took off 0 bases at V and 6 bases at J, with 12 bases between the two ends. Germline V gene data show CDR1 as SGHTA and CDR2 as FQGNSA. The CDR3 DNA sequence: TGTGCCAGCAGCTTAGCGCGCCTATTAGGCAATGAGCAGTTCTTC. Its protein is CASSLARLLGNEQFF.

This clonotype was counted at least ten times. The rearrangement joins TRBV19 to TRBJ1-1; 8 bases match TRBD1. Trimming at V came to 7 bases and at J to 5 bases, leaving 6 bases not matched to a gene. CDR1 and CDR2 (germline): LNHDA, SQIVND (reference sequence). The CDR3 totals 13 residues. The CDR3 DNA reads TGTGCCAGTATGGGACAGGCAAGTACTGAAGCTTTCTTT. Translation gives CASMGQASTEAFF.

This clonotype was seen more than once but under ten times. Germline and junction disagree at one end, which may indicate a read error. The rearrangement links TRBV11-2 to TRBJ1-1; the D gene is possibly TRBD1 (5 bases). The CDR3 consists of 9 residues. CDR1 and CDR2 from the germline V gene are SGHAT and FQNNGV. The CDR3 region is CASSCVGVF. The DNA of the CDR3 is TGTGCCAGCAGCTGTGTAGGGGTCTTT.

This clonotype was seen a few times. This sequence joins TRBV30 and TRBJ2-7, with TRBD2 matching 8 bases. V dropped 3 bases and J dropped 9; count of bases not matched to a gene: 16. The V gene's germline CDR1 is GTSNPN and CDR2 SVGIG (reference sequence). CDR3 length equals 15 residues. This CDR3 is CAWSPLGIAGSTQYF. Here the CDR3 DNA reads TGTGCCTGGAGCCCGTTGGGGATAGCGGGAAGTACGCAGTACTTC.

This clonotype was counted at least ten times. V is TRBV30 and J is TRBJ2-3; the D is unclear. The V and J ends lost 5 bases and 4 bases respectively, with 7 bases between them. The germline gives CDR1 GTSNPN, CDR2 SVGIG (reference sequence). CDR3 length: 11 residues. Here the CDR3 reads CAWEKADTQYF. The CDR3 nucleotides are TGTGCCTGGGAGAAGGCAGATACGCAGTATTTT.

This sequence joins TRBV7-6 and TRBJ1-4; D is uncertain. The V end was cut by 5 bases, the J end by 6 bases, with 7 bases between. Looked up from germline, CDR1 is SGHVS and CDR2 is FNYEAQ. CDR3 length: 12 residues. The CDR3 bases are TGTGCCAGCAGCCCCCCGGATGAAAAACTGTTTTTT. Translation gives CASSPPDEKLFF.

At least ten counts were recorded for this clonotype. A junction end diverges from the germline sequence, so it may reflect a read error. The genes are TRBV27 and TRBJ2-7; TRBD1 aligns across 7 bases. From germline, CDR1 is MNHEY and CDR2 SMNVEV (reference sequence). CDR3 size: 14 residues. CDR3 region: CASSPSTGLYGQYF. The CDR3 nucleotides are TGTGCCAGCAGCCCGTCGACAGGGCTTTACGGGCAGTACTTC.